This TCR beta chain was identified in a study of T cell repertoires in cytomegalovirus infection. With regard to this clonotype: Its antigen remains unknown.

TCRdb used MiXCR to reprocess the reads, holding one entry per CDR3 protein. The data contain some 200,000 distinct CDR3 sequences, about 39% of them singletons. Trimming at V came to 5 bases and at J to 9 bases, leaving 7 bases not matched to a gene. This CDR3 spans 13 amino acids. V usage is TRBV12-3 or TRBV12-4 and J usage is TRBJ2-1, with 7 bases matching TRBD1. The sample consisted of CD8+ T cells from cultured PBMCs, taken from culture after CMV antigen stimulation. This clonotype was sampled from a human donor in good health (CMV status not recorded). Some clones in this sample may be carry-over from other donors' samples. DNA for the CDR3: TGTGCCAGCAGTCAATACAGGGGTGCTGAGCAGTTCTTC. This sequence encodes CASSQYRGAEQFF.